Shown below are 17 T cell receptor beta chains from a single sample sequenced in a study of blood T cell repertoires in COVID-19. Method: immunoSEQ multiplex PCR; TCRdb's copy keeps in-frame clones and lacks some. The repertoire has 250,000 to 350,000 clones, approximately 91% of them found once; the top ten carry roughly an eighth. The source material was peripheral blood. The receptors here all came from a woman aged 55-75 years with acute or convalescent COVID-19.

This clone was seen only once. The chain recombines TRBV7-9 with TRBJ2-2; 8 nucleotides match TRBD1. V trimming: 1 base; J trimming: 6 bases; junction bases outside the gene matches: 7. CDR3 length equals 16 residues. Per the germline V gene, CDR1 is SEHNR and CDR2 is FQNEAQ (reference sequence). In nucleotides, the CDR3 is TGTGCCAGCAGCTTAGATCCAGGACAGGGCCCCGGGGAGCTGTTTTTT. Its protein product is CASSLDPGQGPGELFF.

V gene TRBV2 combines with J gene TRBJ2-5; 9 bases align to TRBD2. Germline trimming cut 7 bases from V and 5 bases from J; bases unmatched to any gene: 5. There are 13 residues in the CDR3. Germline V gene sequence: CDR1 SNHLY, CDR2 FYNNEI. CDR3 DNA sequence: TGTGCCAGCACCGGACTAGCGAGGGAGACCCAGTACTTC. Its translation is CASTGLARETQYF.

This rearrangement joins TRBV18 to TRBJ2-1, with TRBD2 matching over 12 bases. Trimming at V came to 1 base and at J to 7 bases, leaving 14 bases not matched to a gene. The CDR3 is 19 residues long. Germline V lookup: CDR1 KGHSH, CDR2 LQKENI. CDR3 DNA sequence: TGTGCCAGCTCACCACGGCGAATTTCTAGCGGGGGGGCCGGTAATGAGCAGTTCTTC. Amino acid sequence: CASSPRRISSGGAGNEQFF.

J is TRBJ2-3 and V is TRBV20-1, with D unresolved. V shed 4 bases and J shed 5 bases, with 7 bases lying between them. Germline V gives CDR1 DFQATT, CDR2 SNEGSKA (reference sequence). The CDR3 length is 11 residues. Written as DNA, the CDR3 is TGCAGTGCTATTAGAGGAGATACGCAGTATTTT. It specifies CSAIRGDTQYF.

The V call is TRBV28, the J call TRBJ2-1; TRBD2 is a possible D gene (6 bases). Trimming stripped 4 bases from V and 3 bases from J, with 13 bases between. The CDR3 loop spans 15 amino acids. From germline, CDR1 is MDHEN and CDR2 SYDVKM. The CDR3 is CASSSLGAGYNEQFF. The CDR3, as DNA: TGTGCCAGCAGTTCCCTGGGAGCGGGCTACAATGAGCAGTTCTTC.

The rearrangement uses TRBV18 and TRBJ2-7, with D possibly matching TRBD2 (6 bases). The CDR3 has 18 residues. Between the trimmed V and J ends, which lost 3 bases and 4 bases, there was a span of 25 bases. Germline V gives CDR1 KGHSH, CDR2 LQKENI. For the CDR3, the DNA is TGTGCCAGCTCACCGATGTCCCCGCGGGACCTTGGGGCGTACGAGCAGTACTTC. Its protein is CASSPMSPRDLGAYEQYF.

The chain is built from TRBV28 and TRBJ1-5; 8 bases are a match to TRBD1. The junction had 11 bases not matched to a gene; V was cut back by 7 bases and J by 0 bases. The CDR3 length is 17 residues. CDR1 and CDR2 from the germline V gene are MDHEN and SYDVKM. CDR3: CASTIDRGPYSNQPQHF. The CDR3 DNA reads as TGTGCCAGCACCATAGACAGGGGACCATATAGCAATCAGCCCCAGCATTTT.

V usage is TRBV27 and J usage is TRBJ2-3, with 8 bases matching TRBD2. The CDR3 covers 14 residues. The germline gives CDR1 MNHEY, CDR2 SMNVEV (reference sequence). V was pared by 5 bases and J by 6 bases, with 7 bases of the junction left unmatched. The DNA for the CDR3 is TGTGCCAGCAGTATCCGGGGGGGCCCCGATACGCAGTATTTT. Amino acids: CASSIRGGPDTQYF.

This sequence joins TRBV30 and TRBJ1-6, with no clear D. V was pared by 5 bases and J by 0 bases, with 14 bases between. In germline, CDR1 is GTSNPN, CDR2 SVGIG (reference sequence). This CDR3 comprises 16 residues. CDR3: CAWSRVDSSYNSPLHF. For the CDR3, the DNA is TGTGCCTGGTCCCGAGTTGATAGCTCCTATAATTCACCCCTCCACTTT.

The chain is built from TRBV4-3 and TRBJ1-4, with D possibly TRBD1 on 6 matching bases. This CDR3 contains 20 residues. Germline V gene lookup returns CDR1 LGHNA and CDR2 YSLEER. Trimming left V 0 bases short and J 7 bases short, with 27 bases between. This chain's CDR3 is CASSQESRVQGRWLGEKLFF. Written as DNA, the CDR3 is TGCGCCAGCAGCCAAGAATCCCGGGTACAGGGAAGGTGGCTTGGTGAAAAACTGTTTTTT.

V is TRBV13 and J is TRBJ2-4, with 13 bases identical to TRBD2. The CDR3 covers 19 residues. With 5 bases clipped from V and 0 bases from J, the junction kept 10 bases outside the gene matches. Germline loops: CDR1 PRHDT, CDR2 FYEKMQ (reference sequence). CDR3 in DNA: TGTGCCAGCAGCCAGGGACTAGCGGGGATCAATATAGCCAAAAACATTCAGTACTTC. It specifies CASSQGLAGINIAKNIQYF.

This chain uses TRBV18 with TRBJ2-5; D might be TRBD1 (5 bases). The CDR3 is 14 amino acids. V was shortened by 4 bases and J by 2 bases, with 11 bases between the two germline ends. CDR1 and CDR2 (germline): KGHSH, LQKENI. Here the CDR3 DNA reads TGTGCCAGCTCACTATCACAGGTTCAAGAGACCCAGTACTTC. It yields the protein CASSLSQVQETQYF. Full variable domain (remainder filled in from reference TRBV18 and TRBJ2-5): NAGVMQNPRHLVRRRGQEARLRCSPMKGHSHVYWYRQLPEEGLKFMVYLQKENIIDESGMPKERFSAEFPKEGPSILRIQQVVRGDSAAYFCASSLSQVQETQYFGPGTRLLVL.

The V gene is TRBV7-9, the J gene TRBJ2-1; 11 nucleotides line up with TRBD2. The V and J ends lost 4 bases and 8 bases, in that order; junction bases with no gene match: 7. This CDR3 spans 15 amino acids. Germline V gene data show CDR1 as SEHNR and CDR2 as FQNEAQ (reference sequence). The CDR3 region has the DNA TGTGCCAGCAGCTATCTAGCGGGGGGCATGGATGAGCAGTTCTTC. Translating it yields CASSYLAGGMDEQFF.

This CDR3 reads CASSLQGRTEAFF. CDR3 nucleotide sequence: TGTGCCAGCAGTTTACAGGGAAGGACTGAAGCTTTCTTT. The V gene is TRBV28, the J gene TRBJ1-1; D may be TRBD1 (5 bases). The CDR3 extends over 13 amino acids. The germline V gene encodes CDR1 MDHEN and CDR2 SYDVKM. The V gene lost 2 bases and the J gene lost 5 bases, with 9 bases spanning the gap.

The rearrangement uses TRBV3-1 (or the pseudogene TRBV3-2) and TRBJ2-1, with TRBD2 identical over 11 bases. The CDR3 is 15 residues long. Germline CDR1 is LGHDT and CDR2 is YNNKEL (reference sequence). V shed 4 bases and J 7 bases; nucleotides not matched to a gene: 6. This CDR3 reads CASSLGLAGTNEQFF. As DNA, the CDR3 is TGTGCCAGCAGCCTTGGACTAGCGGGCACGAATGAGCAGTTCTTC.

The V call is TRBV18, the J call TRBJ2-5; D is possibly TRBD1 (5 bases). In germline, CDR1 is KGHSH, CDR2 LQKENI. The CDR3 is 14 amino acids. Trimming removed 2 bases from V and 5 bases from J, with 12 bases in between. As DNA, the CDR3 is TGTGCCAGCTCACCAGGAGTAGCAGGGGAGACCCAGTACTTC. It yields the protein CASSPGVAGETQYF. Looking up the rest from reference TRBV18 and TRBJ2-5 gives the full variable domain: NAGVMQNPRHLVRRRGQEARLRCSPMKGHSHVYWYRQLPEEGLKFMVYLQKENIIDESGMPKERFSAEFPKEGPSILRIQQVVRGDSAAYFCASSPGVAGETQYFGPGTRLLVL.

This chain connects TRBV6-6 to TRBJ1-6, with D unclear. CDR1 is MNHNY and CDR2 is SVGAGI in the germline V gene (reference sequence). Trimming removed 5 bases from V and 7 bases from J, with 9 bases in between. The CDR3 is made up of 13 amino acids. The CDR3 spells CASSQPENSPLHF. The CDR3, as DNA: TGTGCCAGCAGTCAACCTGAGAATTCACCCCTCCACTTT.